Detailed here is one T cell receptor beta chain. The target antigen is unknown. Sample treatment: oral pan-JAK inhibitor, 5-10 mg twice daily. Peripheral blood, together with lesional scalp punch biopsies, was collected from alopecia areata patients. This sample is drawn from a study of CD8+ T cells in alopecia areata. Across the study: Treatment comprised oral tofacitinib, 5 to 10 mg twice daily, in treated patients.

CDR3 size: 13 residues. In germline, CDR1 is SGHDT, CDR2 YYEEEE. V gave up 2 bases and J gave up 2 bases, with 5 bases separating them. Study-wide points: Scalp clonality dropped significantly under tofacitinib, as did expanded CD8+ top-100 clones. Shared TCR sequences were less clear between patients than in mice, possibly partly from HLA diversity. Numerous clones, expanded in lesions, remained in scalp and blood during tofacitinib.

Investigators isolated RNA and reverse transcribed it into cDNA to act as the sequencing template. TCRdb keeps only in-frame clones here, not all; method: immunoSEQ multiplex PCR. The profile shows thousands of clones, approximately 71% of them singletons. Source: skin, taken at week 4, from a patient treated with tofacitinib. The sequence came from a human donor with alopecia areata. The rearrangement links TRBV5-6 to TRBJ1-3, with D hard to call. CDR3 residues: CASSLRAGNTIYF. The CDR3 nucleotides are TGTGCCAGCAGCTTAAGGGCTGGAAACACCATATATTTT.